The sequence of this T cell receptor beta chain was determined in a study of control samples from healthy donors and cancer patients. Some clones are missing from TCRdb's copy, which holds only in-frame ones; the method was immunoSEQ multiplex PCR. Of some 95,000 clones listed, about four fifths were seen once; the top ten hold about 10%. The source material was blood. This TCR was sampled from a woman under 40 in good health.

The CDR3 coding sequence is TGTGCCACCGCTGGCGACGGCCAAGAGACCCAGTACTTC. This sequence encodes CATAGDGQETQYF. The gene calls are TRBV18 and TRBJ2-5, with D uncertain. CDR1 is KGHSH, CDR2 LQKENI, per germline. V lost 10 bases and J 1 base, leaving 13 bases between the germline ends. The CDR3 runs to 13 residues.